This T cell receptor (beta chain) was obtained from a study of T-cell reconstitution after alpha-beta-depleted transplantation in children. General observations from the study: Recipient T cells and thymic progenitors that survived were the source of the high TCRbeta diversity seen at day 60 in some patients. The origin of alpha-beta T cells about two months after transplant was reportedly several hundred expanded graft clones.

Germline values: CDR1 SEHNR, CDR2 FQNEAQ (reference sequence). V lost 1 base and J 6 bases, leaving 11 bases between the germline ends. The CDR3 has 14 residues. This clonotype was seen repeatedly, ten times or more. Its target is not known. The library targeted TCRbeta and was prepared with unique molecular identifiers. MiXCR, run by TCRdb on the PCR reads, gives a single entry per CDR3 protein. The sample lists 600,000 to 700,000 distinct CDR3 sequences; about an eighth were seen once. This TCR was recovered from a girl aged 2 to 10 with congenital amegakaryocytic thrombocytopenia, due to receive a stem cell transplant. The rearrangement joins TRBV7-9 to TRBJ2-3; D unresolved. The sequenced sample was PBMCs, obtained before TCRalphabeta/CD19-depleted stem cell transplant. The CDR3 DNA reads as TGTGCCAGCAGCTTAGTAGGTCCGGCCGATACGCAGTATTTT. Protein product: CASSLVGPADTQYF.